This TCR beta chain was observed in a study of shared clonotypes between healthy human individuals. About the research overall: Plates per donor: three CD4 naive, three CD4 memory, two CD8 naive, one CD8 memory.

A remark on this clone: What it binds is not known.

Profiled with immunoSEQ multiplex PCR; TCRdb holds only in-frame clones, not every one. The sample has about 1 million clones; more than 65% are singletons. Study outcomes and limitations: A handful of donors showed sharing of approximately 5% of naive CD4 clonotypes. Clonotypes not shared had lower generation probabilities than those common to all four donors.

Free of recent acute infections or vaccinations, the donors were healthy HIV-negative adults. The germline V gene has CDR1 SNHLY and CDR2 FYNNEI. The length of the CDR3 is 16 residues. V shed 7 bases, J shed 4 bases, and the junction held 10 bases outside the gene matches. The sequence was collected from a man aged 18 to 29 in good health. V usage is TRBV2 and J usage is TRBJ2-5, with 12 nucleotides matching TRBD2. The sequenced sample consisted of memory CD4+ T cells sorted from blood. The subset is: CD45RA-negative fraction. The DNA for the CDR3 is TGTGCCAGCAACCCTAGCCCTAGCGGGGGGGGAGAGACCCAGTACTTC. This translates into CASNPSPSGGGETQYF.